This T cell receptor (beta chain) is from a study of blood T cells in healthy people across ages. Around 9 milliliters of peripheral blood were drawn from each donor into EDTA-treated tubes. Together with a sample-barcoded 5' primer, a J-beta primer mix was included in a second PCR lasting roughly 6 to 12 cycles. TCRdb passed the 5' RACE reads through MiXCR, listing each CDR3 protein once. The profile shows some 1 million distinct CDR3 sequences, 35% to 55% of them singletons. CDR3 length: 13 residues. Germline V lookup: CDR1 DFQATT, CDR2 SNEGSKA (reference sequence). Trimming shortened V by 2 bases and J by 0 bases, and 8 bases separated the two germline ends.

The sequenced sample was blood. The chain recombines TRBV20-1 with TRBJ2-7; TRBD1 might be the D (6 bases). This receptor was taken from a woman aged 60-75 years in good health. The CDR3 here is CSARRGSSYEQYF. CDR3 coding DNA: TGCAGTGCTAGAAGGGGGTCCTCCTACGAGCAGTACTTC.